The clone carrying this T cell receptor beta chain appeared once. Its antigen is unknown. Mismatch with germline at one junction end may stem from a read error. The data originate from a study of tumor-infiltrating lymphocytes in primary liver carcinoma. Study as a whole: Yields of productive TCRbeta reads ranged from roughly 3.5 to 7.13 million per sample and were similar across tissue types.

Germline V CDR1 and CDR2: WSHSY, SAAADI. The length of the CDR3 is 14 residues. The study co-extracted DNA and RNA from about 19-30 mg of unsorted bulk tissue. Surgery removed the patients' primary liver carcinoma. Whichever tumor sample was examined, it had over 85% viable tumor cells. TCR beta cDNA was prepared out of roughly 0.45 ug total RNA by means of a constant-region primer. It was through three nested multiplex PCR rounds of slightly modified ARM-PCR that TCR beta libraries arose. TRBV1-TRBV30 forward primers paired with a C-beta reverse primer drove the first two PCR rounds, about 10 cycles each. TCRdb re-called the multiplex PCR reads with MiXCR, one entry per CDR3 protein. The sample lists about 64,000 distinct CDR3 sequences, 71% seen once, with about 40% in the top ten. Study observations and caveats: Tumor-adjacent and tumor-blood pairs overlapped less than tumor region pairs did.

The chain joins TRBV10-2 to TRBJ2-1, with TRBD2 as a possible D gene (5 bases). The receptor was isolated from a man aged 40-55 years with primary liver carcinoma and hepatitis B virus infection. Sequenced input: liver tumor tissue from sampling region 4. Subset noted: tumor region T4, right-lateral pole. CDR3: CASREGRLLNEQLF. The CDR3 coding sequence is TGCGCCAGCCGTGAGGGCAGGTTACTCAATGAGCAGCTCTTC.